The 13 T cell receptor beta chains below were found in one sample sequenced in a study of tumor and adjacent non-tumor tissue in lung cancer. The library came from three nested PCR rounds adapted from ARM-PCR protocols. TCRdb re-called the multiplex PCR reads through MiXCR, storing one row per CDR3 protein. The sample lists 90,000 to 100,000 distinct CDR3 sequences; about 80% were seen once. This sample's RNA came from whole unsorted tissue. This non-tumor lung sample came from over 3 cm beyond the tumor edge. The sequencing input was distant non-tumor lung tissue. Receptor source: a man between 60 and 75 years old with small cell lung cancer.

The chain carries TRBV10-2 and TRBJ1-2; D remains unclear. V lost 3 bases, J lost 8 bases, and 13 bases lay in between. The CDR3 sequence is 13 residues long. Germline V gene sequence: CDR1 WSHSY, CDR2 SAAADI. This CDR3 reads CASSDSKGNGYTF. DNA of the CDR3: TGCGCCAGCAGTGACTCCAAGGGCAACGGCTACACCTTC.

About this clonotype itself: The CDR3 end shows no conserved phenylalanine or tryptophan, and so a read error is likely. J is TRBJ1-3 and V is TRBV12-3 or TRBV12-4, with TRBD1 matching 9 bases. CDR3 length equals 13 residues. CDR3 sequence: CASRGQGLNAIYS. The CDR3 coding sequence is TGTGCCAGCAGGGGACAGGGTCTAAACGCCATATATTCT.

The chain joins TRBV5-4 to TRBJ2-1; D uncertain. V lost 0 bases, J lost 3 bases, and 16 bases lay in between. Germline CDR1 reads SGHNT; CDR2 reads YYREEE (reference sequence). CDR3 size: 17 residues. CDR3 sequence (DNA): TGTGCCAGCAGCTTGGATCAGGCAAGCCAGTACTACAATGAGCAGTTCTTC. This gives the protein CASSLDQASQYYNEQFF.

Turning to this clonotype: One end of the junction fails to match germline, which may point to a read error. This sequence joins TRBV6-2 or TRBV6-3 and TRBJ2-1; D unclear. Germline V gives CDR1 MNHEY, CDR2 SVGEGT. CDR3 length: 13 residues. The chain's CDR3 is CVSSTGPNNEQLF. CDR3 DNA: TGTGTCAGCAGCACCGGTCCTAACAATGAGCAGTTATTC.

Points on this clonotype: This likely comes from a read error, as the CDR3 has no conserved phenylalanine or tryptophan at its end. V is TRBV12-3 or TRBV12-4 and J is TRBJ2-2, with D possibly called TRBD1 or TRBD2 (6 bases each). The CDR3 runs 13 residues. The CDR3 reads CSSSPEGAGELFS. In DNA, the CDR3 is TGTTCCAGCAGCCCGGAGGGGGCCGGGGAGCTGTTTTCT.

Comments on this clonotype: It may be a read error: a sequence one base away is much more abundant. This chain links TRBV20-1 with TRBJ2-3; the D gene is possibly TRBD2 (6 bases). Trimming cost V 5 bases and J 4 bases, with 16 bases left between them. CDR3 length equals 14 residues. Germline assignment: CDR1 DFQATT and CDR2 SNEGSKA (reference sequence). The CDR3 nucleotides read TGCAGTGCTGGAACGGGAGCTTTGTCAGATACGCAGTATTTT. Its protein is CSAGTGALSDTQYF.

On this clonotype itself: One end of the junction is discordant with germline, which a read error may explain. This CDR3 is CASSWYNELFF. CDR3 DNA: TGTGCTAGCAGTTGGTATAATGAGCTGTTCTTC. The rearrangement uses TRBV12-3 or TRBV12-4 and TRBJ2-1, with D unclear. The CDR3 totals 11 residues.

Turning to this clonotype: Compared with germline, one end of the junction differs, possibly owing to a read error. The V gene is TRBV11-2, the J gene TRBJ2-5; D is perhaps TRBD1 or TRBD2 (5 bases each). CDR1 is SGHAT, CDR2 FQNNGV, per germline. The CDR3 loop spans 13 amino acids. CDR3: CTSSLGTKETQYF. CDR3 in DNA: TGTACCAGCAGCTTAGGGACCAAGGAGACTCAGTACTTC.

This chain connects TRBV11-3 to TRBJ2-3; D is unresolved. The CDR3 contains 12 residues. Looked up from germline, CDR1 is SGHNT and CDR2 is YENEEA. CDR3 in amino acids: CVSSLVFDTQYF. CDR3 nucleotide sequence: TGTGTTAGCAGCTTAGTCTTCGATACGCAGTATTTT.

Regarding this clonotype: Germline is not matched at one junction end, which may reflect a read error. The chain carries TRBV4-1 and TRBJ2-7; possibly TRBD1 for D (5 bases). CDR3 size: 13 residues. Germline values: CDR1 MGHRA, CDR2 YSYEKL. The CDR3 is CSSSSDRLYEQHF. Here the CDR3 DNA reads TGCTCCAGCAGTTCCGACAGACTCTACGAGCAGCACTTC.

This clonotype has at least ten counts. The chain joins TRBV10-3 to TRBJ2-3; 8 bases match TRBD2. The V and J ends lost 7 bases and 3 bases, in that order; junction bases with no gene match: 6. The CDR3 spans 14 residues. Germline CDR1 and CDR2: ENHRY and SYGVKD. This CDR3 reads CAITRTSSTDTQYF. The CDR3 DNA is TGTGCCATCACTAGGACTAGCAGTACAGATACGCAGTATTTT.

Concerning this clonotype: One junction end does not reproduce the germline sequence, and a read error may be involved. The chain uses TRBV11-1 and TRBJ2-4, with a tentative D call TRBD1 (6 bases). CDR1 SGHAT and CDR2 FQDESV come from the germline V gene (reference sequence). There are 15 residues in the CDR3. The CDR3 DNA sequence: TGTACCAGCAACTTAGGACAGACAGCCAAAAACATTCAGTACTTC. Its protein product is CTSNLGQTAKNIQYF.

The sample holds a few counts of this clonotype. One end of the junction is discordant with germline, which a read error may explain. The V gene is TRBV11-2, the J gene TRBJ2-1; D not certain. The CDR3 has 14 amino acids. Germline CDR1 is SGHAT and CDR2 is FQNNGV. The CDR3 loop reads CASSLEACLVEQSF. Here the CDR3 DNA reads TGTGCCAGCAGCTTAGAGGCATGCTTGGTTGAGCAGTCCTTC.